These T cell receptor beta chains were read from a single sample in a study of human T cells and chemical hapten exposure. TCRdb redid the calling of the RACE reads with MiXCR, one entry per CDR3 protein. The table has roughly 160,000 distinct CDR3 sequences, roughly 15% seen once; the top ten hold about 1.7%. This specimen was whole blood, taken in connection with sensitization to the hapten diphenylcyclopropenone (DPC). These receptors were taken from a woman between 25 and 40 years old with alopecia areata. Some clones in this sample may be carry-over from other donors' samples. Each CDR3 is given with its conserved first and last residue. A D gene is named only where the DNA matches it firmly. Some rows have no size entry. The others give once, few or many, or a class for an expanded clone.

cdr3_nt cdr3_aa d_call clone_size cdr3_length j_call v_call
TGTGCCAGCAGTTACTGGAATGAGCAGTTCTTC CASSYWNEQFF . few 11 TRBJ2-1 TRBV6-5
TGTGCCAGCAGTCGGGGGCTCGGAAACACCATATATTTT CASSRGLGNTIYF . few 13 TRBJ1-3 TRBV12-3/TRBV12-4
TGTGCCAGCAGTCCCTTTAGGGGCACTGAAGCTTTCTTT CASSPFRGTEAFF . . 13 TRBJ1-1 TRBV6-2/TRBV6-3
TGCAGCGTTGATGGGGGTAGGGGAGTAAAGACTGAAGCTTTCTTT CSVDGGRGVKTEAFF . . 15 TRBJ1-1 TRBV29-1
TGTGCCAGCGGCGCGGGGGGGCCTACCGGGGAGCTGTTTTTT CASGAGGPTGELFF TRBD2 . 14 TRBJ2-2 TRBV9
TGTGCCAGCAGCTCTGATGAGACCCAGTACTTC CASSSDETQYF . . 11 TRBJ2-5 TRBV9
TGTGCCAGCACCCCCTTCGGCACTGAAGCTTTCTTT CASTPFGTEAFF . few 12 TRBJ1-1 TRBV28
TGTGCCAGCAGCTTAGCCCCAATATCGGAGCAGTTCTTC CASSLAPISEQFF . few 13 TRBJ2-1 TRBV11-2
TGCGCCAGCAGCTTCCGAGATAGGTCGTACGAGCAGTACTTC CASSFRDRSYEQYF . . 14 TRBJ2-7 TRBV5-1
TGTGCCAGCAGTGCCGCCGGGACAGGGAACACTGAAGCTTTCTTT CASSAAGTGNTEAFF TRBD1 many 15 TRBJ1-1 TRBV6-5
TGTGCCAGCAGTTTTTGGGGAGTGCGGACCTTGAACACTGAAGCTTTCTTT CASSFWGVRTLNTEAFF . many 17 TRBJ1-1 TRBV28
TGCAGTGCTAGCGATGCGGCTGCAACTAATGAAAAACTGTTTTTT CSASDAAATNEKLFF . . 15 TRBJ1-4 TRBV20-1
TGCAGTGCTGGAGGGACTAGGGGTTACAATGAGCAGTTCTTC CSAGGTRGYNEQFF TRBD2 . 14 TRBJ2-1 TRBV20-1
TGTGCCAGCAGTTACCGGACAGGGGGGGCCGGGGAGCTGTTTTTT CASSYRTGGAGELFF TRBD1 few 15 TRBJ2-2 TRBV12-3/TRBV12-4
TGTGCCAGCAGCCGGGGACTAGCGGGGGCCAAGTACTTC CASSRGLAGAKYF TRBD2 . 13 TRBJ2-7 TRBV3-1
TGTGCCACCAGTGACTCGGGACAGGGGACAGATACGCAGTATTTT CATSDSGQGTDTQYF TRBD1 . 15 TRBJ2-3 TRBV24-1
TGTGCCAGCAGTTTTTCCCCCGGGACAGGGGGCGGCAATCAGCCCCAGCATTTT CASSFSPGTGGGNQPQHF TRBD1 . 18 TRBJ1-5 TRBV28
TGTGCCAGCAGCACGACGGCGAACACTGAAGCTTTCTTT CASSTTANTEAFF . . 13 TRBJ1-1 TRBV13
TGCGCCAGCAGCCATGGGACGACTAGCGGGAGGCCAAGGGAGCAGTACTTC CASSHGTTSGRPREQYF TRBD2 . 17 TRBJ2-7 TRBV4-3
TGTGCCAGCAGTCTGGGACTAGCGGGATCCAATGAGCAGTTCTTC CASSLGLAGSNEQFF TRBD2 . 15 TRBJ2-1 TRBV25-1
TGTGCCAGCACCCTCACCGGTTCCTACGAGCAGTACTTC CASTLTGSYEQYF . few 13 TRBJ2-7 TRBV12-3/TRBV12-4
TGTGCCAGTAGTATCGGTAATAGCGGGGGACAAGAGACCCAGTACTTC CASSIGNSGGQETQYF TRBD2 . 16 TRBJ2-5 TRBV19
TGTGCCAGCAGCTTGGCCGGGGTGCTGACCGGGGAGCTGTTTTTT CASSLAGVLTGELFF . few 15 TRBJ2-2 TRBV11-3
TGCAGTGCTAGGGCGTTAAGCGGGGTCGGAGAGACCCAGTACTTC CSARALSGVGETQYF TRBD2 . 15 TRBJ2-5 TRBV20-1
TGTGCCAGCAGCTTAGGGTTGGAGCACGAGCAGTACTTC CASSLGLEHEQYF . many 13 TRBJ2-7 TRBV11-2
TGTGCCATCACCCAGGGGCTGAACACTGAAGCTTTCTTT CAITQGLNTEAFF . . 13 TRBJ1-1 TRBV10-3